This T cell receptor (beta chain) was captured in a study of PD-1 blockade in classical Hodgkin lymphoma. The method was immunoSEQ multiplex PCR; TCRdb's version includes in-frame clones alone and lacks a portion of them. Of approximately 30,000 clones listed, around three quarters were seen once; the top ten hold 3% to 4.5%. The time point denotes: cycle 4 day 1 (C4D1), after more than five weeks of nivolumab. In every patient, relapse followed autologous stem cell transplantation, while exposure to brentuximab vedotin differed. Germline CDR1 SGHNT, CDR2 YYREEE (reference sequence). V lost 4 bases and J lost 0, with 14 bases in between. This CDR3 spans 16 amino acids.

The sample was peripheral blood mononuclear cells (PBMCs), taken before the fourth cycle of nivolumab. The receptor comes from a human donor with classical Hodgkin lymphoma. This rearrangement joins TRBV5-4 to TRBJ1-3; tentative D call: TRBD1 (6 bases). The CDR3 DNA sequence: TGTGCCAGCAGCGAAGGACAGCGGACCTCTGGAAACACCATATATTTT. Amino acid sequence: CASSEGQRTSGNTIYF.